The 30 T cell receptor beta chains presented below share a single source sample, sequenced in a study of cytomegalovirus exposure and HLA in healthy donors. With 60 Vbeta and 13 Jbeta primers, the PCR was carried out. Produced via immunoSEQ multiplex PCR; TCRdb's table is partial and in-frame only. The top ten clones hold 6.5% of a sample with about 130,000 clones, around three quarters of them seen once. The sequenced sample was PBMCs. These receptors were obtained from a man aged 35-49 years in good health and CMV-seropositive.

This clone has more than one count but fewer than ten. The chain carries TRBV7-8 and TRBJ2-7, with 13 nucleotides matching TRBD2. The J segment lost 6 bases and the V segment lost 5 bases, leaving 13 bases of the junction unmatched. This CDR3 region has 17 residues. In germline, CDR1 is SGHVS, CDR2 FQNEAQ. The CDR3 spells CASSAGLAGDGKGEQYF. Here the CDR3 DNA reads TGTGCCAGCAGCGCAGGACTAGCGGGAGATGGGAAGGGCGAGCAGTACTTC.

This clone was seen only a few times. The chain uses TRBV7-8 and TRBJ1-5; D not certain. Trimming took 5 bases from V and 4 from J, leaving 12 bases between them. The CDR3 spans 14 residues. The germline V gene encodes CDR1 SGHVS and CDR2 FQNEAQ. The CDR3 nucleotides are TGTGCCAGCAGCCCCCAAGTCCGGAATCAGCCCCAGCATTTT. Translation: CASSPQVRNQPQHF.

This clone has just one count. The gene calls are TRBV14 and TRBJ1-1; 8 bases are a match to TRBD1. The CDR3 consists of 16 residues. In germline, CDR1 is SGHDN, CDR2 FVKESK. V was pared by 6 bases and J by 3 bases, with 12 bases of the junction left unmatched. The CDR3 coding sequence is TGTGCCAGCAGTCCCTTGCGGCAGGGGGCCGACACTGAAGCTTTCTTT. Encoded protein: CASSPLRQGADTEAFF.

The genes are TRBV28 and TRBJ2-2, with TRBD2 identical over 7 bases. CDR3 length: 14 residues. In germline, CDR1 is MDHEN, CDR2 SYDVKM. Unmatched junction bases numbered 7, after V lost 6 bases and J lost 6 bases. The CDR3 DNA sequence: TGTGCCAGCAGGGGGGGGAGATGGTCCGGGGAGCTGTTTTTT. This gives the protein CASRGGRWSGELFF.

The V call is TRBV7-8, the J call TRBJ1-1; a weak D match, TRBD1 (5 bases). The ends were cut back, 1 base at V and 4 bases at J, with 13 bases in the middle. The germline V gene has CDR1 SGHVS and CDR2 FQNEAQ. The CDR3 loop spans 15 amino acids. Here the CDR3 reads CASSLVVGLSTEAFF. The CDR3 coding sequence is TGTGCCAGCAGCTTAGTGGTGGGGCTTAGCACTGAAGCTTTCTTT. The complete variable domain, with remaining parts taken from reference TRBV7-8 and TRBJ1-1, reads GAGVSQSPRYKVAKRGQDVALRCDPISGHVSLFWYQQALGQGPEFLTYFQNEAQLDKSGLPSDRFFAERPEGSVSTLKIQRTQQEDSAVYLCASSLVVGLSTEAFFGQGTRLTVV.

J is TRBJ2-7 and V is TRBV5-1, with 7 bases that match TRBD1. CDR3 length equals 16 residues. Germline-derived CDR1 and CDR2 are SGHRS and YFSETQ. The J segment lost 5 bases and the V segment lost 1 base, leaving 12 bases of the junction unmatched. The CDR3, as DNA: TGCGCCAGCAGCTTGTCCGGGGACAGAGGGCTTGACGAGCAGTACTTC. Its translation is CASSLSGDRGLDEQYF.

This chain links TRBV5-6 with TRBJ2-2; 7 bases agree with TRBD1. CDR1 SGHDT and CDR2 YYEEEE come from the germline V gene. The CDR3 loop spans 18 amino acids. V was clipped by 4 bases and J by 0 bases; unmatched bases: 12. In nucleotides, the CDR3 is TGTGCCAGCAGCCCCCACATACTTACAGGGGCGAACACCGGGGAGCTGTTTTTT. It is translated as CASSPHILTGANTGELFF.

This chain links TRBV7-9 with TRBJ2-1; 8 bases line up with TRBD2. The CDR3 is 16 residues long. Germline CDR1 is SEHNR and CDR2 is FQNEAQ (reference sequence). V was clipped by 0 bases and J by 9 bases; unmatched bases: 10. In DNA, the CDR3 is TGTGCCAGCAGCTTAGCGAGCGGGAGAGTACAATGTGAGCAGTTCTTC. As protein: CASSLASGRVQCEQFF.

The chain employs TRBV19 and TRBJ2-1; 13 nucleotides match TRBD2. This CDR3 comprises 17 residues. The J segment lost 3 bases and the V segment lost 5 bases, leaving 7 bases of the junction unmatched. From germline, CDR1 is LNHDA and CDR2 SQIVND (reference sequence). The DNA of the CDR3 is TGTGCCAGTAGTCCTGGACTAGCGGGAGAAGGCTACAATGAGCAGTTCTTC. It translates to CASSPGLAGEGYNEQFF.

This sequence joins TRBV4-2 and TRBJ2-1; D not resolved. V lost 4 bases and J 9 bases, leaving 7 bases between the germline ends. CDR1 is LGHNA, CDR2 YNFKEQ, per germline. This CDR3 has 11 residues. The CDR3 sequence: CASSLGGEQFF. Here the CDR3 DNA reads TGTGCCAGCAGCCTCGGCGGTGAGCAGTTCTTC.

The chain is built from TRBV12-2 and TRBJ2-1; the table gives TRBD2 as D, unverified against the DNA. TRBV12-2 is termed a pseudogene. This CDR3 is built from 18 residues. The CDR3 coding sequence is TGTGCAAGTCGCTTACAAGCGAGAAATCAAACTAACTACAATGAGCAGTTCTTC. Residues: CASRLQARNQTNYNEQFF.

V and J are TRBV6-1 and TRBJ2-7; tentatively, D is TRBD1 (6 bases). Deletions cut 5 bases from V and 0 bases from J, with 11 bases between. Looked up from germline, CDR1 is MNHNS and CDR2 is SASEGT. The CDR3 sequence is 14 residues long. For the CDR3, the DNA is TGTGCCAGCAGTCTCGACAGGAGCTCCTACGAGCAGTACTTC. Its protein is CASSLDRSSYEQYF.

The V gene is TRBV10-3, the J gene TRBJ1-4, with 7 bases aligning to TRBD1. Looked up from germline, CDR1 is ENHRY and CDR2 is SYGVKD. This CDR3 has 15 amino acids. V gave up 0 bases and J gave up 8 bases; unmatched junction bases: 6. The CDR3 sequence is CAISESTGMGEKLFF. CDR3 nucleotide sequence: TGTGCCATCAGTGAGTCGACAGGGATGGGCGAAAAACTGTTTTTT.

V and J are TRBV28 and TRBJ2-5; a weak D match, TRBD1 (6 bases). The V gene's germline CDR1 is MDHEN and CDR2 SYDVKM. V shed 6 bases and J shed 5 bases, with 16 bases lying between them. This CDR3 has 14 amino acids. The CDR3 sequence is CASSNFRGGETQYF. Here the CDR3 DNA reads TGTGCCAGCAGCAACTTCAGGGGCGGGGAGACCCAGTACTTC.

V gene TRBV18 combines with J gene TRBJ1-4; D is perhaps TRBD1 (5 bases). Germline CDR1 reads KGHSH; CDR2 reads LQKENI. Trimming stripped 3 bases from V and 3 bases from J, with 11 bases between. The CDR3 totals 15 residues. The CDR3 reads CASSPFGGSNEKLFF. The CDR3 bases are TGTGCCAGCTCACCTTTCGGGGGGTCTAATGAAAAACTGTTTTTT. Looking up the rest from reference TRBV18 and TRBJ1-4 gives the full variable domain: NAGVMQNPRHLVRRRGQEARLRCSPMKGHSHVYWYRQLPEEGLKFMVYLQKENIIDESGMPKERFSAEFPKEGPSILRIQQVVRGDSAAYFCASSPFGGSNEKLFFGSGTQLSVL.

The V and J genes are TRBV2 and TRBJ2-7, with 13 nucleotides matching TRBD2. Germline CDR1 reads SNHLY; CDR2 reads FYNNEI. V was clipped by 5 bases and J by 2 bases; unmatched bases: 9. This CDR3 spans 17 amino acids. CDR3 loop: CASSRALGTSGTYEQYF. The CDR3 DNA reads TGTGCCAGCAGTCGCGCCCTTGGGACTAGCGGGACCTACGAGCAGTACTTC.

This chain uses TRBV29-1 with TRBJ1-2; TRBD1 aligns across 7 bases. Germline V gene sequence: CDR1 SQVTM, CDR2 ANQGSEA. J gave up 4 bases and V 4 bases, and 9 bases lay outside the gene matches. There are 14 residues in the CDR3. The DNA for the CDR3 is TGCAGCGTTGGGTCTCGACAGGGTCCCTATGGCTACACCTTC. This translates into CSVGSRQGPYGYTF.

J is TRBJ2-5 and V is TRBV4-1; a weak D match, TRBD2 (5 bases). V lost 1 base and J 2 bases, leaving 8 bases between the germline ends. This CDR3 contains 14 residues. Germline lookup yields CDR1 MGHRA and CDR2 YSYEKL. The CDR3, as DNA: TGCGCCAGCAGCCAAGGAGGGTTGCAAGAGACCCAGTACTTC. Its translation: CASSQGGLQETQYF.

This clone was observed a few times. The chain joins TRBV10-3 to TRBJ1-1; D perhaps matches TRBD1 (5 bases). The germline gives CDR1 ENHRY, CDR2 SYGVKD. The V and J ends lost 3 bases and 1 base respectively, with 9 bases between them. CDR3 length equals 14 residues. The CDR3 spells CAISDRVGNTEAFF. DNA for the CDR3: TGTGCCATCAGTGACAGGGTAGGGAACACTGAAGCTTTCTTT.

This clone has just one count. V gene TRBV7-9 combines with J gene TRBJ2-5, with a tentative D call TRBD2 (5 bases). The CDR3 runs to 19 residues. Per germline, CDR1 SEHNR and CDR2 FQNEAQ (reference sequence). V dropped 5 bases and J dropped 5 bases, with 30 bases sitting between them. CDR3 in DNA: TGTGCCAGCAGCGCAAGACGTGGCACTTCTAGCCGTTTGAGGGAGACCCAGTACTTC. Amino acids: CASSARRGTSSRLRETQYF.

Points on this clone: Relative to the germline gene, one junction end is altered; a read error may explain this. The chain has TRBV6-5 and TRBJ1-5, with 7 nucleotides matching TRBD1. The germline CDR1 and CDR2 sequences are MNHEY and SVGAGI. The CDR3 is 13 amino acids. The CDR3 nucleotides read TGTGCCAGCCGACAGGGAGAGTATCAGCACCAGCATTTT. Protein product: CASRQGEYQHQHF.

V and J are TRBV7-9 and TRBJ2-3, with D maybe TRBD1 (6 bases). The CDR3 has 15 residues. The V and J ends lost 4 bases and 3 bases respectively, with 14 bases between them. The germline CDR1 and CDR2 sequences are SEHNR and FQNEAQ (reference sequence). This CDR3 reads CASSSPLQGTDTQYF. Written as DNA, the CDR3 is TGTGCCAGCAGCTCCCCACTACAGGGAACAGATACGCAGTATTTT.

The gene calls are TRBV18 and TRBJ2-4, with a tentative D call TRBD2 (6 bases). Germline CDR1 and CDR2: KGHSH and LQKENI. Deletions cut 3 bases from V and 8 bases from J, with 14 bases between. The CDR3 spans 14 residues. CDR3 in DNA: TGTGCCAGCTCACCTTTCGGTGCTAGCGACATTCAGTACTTC. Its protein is CASSPFGASDIQYF.

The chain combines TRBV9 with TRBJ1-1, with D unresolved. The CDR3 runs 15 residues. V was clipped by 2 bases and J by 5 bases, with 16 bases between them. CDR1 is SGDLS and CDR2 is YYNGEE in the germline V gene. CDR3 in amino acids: CASSVEDAQYTEAFF. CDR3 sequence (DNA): TGTGCCAGCAGCGTGGAGGACGCACAGTATACTGAAGCTTTCTTT.

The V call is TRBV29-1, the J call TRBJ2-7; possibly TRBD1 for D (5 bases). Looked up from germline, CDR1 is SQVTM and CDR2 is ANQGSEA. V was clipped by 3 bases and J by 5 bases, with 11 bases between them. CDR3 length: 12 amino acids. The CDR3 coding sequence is TGCAGCGTTGATGCAGGGCCCCACGAGCAGTACTTC. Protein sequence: CSVDAGPHEQYF.

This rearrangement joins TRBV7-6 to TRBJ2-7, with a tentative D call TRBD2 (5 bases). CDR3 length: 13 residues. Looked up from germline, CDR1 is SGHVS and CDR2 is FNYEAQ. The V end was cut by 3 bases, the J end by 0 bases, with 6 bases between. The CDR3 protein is CASSLGVSYEQYF. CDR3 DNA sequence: TGTGCCAGCAGCTTGGGAGTCTCCTACGAGCAGTACTTC.

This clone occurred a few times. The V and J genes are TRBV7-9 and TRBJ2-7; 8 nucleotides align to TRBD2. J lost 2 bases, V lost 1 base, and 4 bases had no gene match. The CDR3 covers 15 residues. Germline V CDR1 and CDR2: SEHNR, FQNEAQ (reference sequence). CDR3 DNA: TGTGCCAGCAGCTTAGGAAGCGGGGGTCCCTACGAGCAGTACTTC. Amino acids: CASSLGSGGPYEQYF.

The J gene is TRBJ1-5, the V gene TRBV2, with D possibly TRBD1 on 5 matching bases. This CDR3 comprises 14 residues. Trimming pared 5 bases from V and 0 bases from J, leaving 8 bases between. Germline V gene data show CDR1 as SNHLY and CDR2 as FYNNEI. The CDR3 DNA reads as TGTGCCAGCAGTAAACAGGTTAGCAATCAGCCCCAGCATTTT. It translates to CASSKQVSNQPQHF.

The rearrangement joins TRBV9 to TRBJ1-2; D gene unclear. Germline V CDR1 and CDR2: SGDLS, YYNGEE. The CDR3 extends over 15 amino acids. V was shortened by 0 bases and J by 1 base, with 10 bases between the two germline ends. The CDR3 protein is CASSVGARNNYGYTF. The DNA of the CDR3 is TGTGCCAGCAGCGTAGGTGCCAGAAATAACTATGGCTACACCTTC.

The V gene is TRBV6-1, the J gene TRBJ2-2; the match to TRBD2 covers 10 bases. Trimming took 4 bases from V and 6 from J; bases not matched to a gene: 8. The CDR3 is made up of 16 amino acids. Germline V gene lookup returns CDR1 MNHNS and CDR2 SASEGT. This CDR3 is CASSVLAGTGPGELFF. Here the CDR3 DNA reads TGTGCCAGCAGTGTACTAGCGGGAACGGGGCCCGGGGAGCTGTTTTTT.